Listed below are T cell receptor beta chains from one sample, sequenced in a study of glioma-infiltrating T cells after dendritic cell vaccination. This table comes from immunoSEQ multiplex PCR, and its TCRdb copy is limited to in-frame clones, with some not included. Altogether approximately 67,000 clones are present, roughly 79% being singletons, with the ten largest covering 7% to 9%. This material consisted of blood, taken before dendritic cell vaccination. These TCRs come from a human donor with glioblastoma. Each CDR3 is given with its conserved first and last residue. D genes are given only for firm matches. Where a row states a size, it is once, few, many or the class of an expanded clone; other rows omit it.

cdr3_aa cdr3_nt j_call clone_size v_call d_call
CSAWGQGKLFF TGCAGTGCTTGGGGACAGGGAAAACTGTTTTTT TRBJ1-4 . TRBV20-1 TRBD1
CASSQTGYEQYF TGTGCCAGCAGCCAAACAGGCTACGAGCAGTACTTC TRBJ2-7 . TRBV7-9 .
CATAEQGGDTQYF TGTGCCACCGCGGAGCAGGGGGGCGATACGCAGTATTTT TRBJ2-3 once TRBV6-4 .
CASSDPTGGGYEQYF TGTGCCAGCAGCGACCCAACGGGGGGCGGTTACGAGCAGTACTTC TRBJ2-7 . TRBV7-9 .
CASSNVQGRVAYNEQFF TGTGCCAGTAGTAATGTCCAGGGCAGGGTAGCCTACAATGAGCAGTTCTTC TRBJ2-1 once TRBV19 .
CASSRTSGGANTGELFF TGTGCCAGCAGTCGGACTAGCGGGGGGGCGAACACCGGGGAGCTGTTTTTT TRBJ2-2 few TRBV5-6 TRBD2
CASSQQGSETQYF TGTGCCAGCAGCCAACAGGGTTCCGAGACCCAGTACTTC TRBJ2-5 few TRBV6-1 .
CASSSTQRQGRGGYTF TGTGCCAGCAGCTCCACTCAACGACAGGGGAGAGGAGGCTACACCTTC TRBJ1-2 . TRBV5-4 TRBD1
CASRRIAGGFQETQYF TGTGCCAGCAGAAGGATAGCGGGGGGGTTCCAAGAGACCCAGTACTTC TRBJ2-5 . TRBV7-9 TRBD2
CTSSQEGEEQPQHF TGCACCAGCAGCCAAGAGGGGGAGGAACAGCCCCAGCATTTT TRBJ1-5 once TRBV1 .
CASSLTGAGANVLTF TGCGCCAGCAGCTTGACAGGGGCAGGGGCCAACGTCCTGACTTTC TRBJ2-6 . TRBV5-1 TRBD1
CASTRQTNYGYTF TGTGCCAGCACCCGCCAGACTAACTATGGCTACACCTTC TRBJ1-2 . TRBV6-1 .
CASSERSSGNTIYF TGTGCCAGCAGTGAAAGGAGCTCTGGAAACACCATATATTTT TRBJ1-3 few TRBV2 .
CASSPPPGMAYEQYF TGTGCCAGCAGCCCCCCGCCAGGGATGGCGTACGAGCAGTACTTC TRBJ2-7 once TRBV5-4 .
CASSAGGQNYGYTF TGTGCCAGCAGCGCAGGGGGTCAGAACTATGGCTACACCTTC TRBJ1-2 . TRBV7-9 TRBD1